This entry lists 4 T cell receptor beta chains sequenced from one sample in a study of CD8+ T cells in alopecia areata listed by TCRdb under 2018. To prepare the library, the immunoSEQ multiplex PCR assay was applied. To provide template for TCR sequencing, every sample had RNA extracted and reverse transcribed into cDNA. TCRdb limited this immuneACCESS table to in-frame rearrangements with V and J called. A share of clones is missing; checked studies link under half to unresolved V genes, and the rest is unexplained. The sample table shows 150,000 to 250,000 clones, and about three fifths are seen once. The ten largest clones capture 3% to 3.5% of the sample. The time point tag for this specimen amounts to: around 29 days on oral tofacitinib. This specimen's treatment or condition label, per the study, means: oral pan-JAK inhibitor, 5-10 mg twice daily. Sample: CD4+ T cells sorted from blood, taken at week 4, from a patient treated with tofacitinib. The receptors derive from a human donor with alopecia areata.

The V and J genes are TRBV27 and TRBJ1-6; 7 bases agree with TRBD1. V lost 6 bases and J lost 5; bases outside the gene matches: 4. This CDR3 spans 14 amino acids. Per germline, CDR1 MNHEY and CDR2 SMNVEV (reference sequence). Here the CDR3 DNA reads TGTGCCAGCAGGACAGGGATGAATAATTCACCCCTCCACTTT. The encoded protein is CASRTGMNNSPLHF.

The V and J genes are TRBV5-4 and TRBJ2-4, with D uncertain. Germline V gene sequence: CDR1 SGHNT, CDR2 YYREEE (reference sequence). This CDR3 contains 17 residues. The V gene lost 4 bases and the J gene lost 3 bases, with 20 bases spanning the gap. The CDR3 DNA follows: TGTGCCAGCAGCCCCTACGAAGGCCTCTCAGGCAAAAACATTCAGTACTTC. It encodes CASSPYEGLSGKNIQYF.

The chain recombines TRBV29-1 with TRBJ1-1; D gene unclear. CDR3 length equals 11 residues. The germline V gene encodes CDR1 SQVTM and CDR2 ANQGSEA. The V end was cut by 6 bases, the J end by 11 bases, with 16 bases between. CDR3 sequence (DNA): TGCAGCGTCGGTGAGGCTTCCGGGGCTTTCTTT. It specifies CSVGEASGAFF.

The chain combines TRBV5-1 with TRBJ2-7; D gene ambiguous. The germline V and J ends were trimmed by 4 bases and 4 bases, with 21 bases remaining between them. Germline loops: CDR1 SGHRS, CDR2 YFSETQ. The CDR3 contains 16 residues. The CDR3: CASSPSRDGRPYEQYF. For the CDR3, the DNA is TGCGCCAGCAGCCCAAGTCGAGACGGGCGGCCGTACGAGCAGTACTTC.